The 25 T cell receptor beta chains given below trace back to one sample, sequenced in a study of control samples from healthy donors and cancer patients. The repertoire was sequenced with immunoSEQ multiplex PCR; TCRdb's copy has only in-frame clones and lacks some. There are about 120,000 clones in the sample; approximately 88% occur only once, and less than 3.5% lies in the top ten. Material: blood. The receptor set was obtained from a man aged 40-49 years in good health.

The V and J genes are TRBV3-1 (or the pseudogene TRBV3-2) and TRBJ1-1; D is undetermined. The CDR3 totals 13 residues. V was shortened by 2 bases and J by 3 bases, with 7 bases between the two germline ends. Germline V lookup: CDR1 LGHDT, CDR2 YNNKEL (reference sequence). In nucleotides, the CDR3 is TGTGCCAGCAGCCAAATAGCAGACACTGAAGCTTTCTTT. Protein sequence: CASSQIADTEAFF.

This clone was seen a few times. This rearrangement joins TRBV30 to TRBJ1-6, with 7 bases fitting TRBD1. Germline CDR1 GTSNPN, CDR2 SVGIG (reference sequence). There are 15 residues in the CDR3. V was clipped by 4 bases and J by 7 bases; unmatched bases: 10. The CDR3 reads CAWNSGQGENSPLHF. The CDR3 nucleotides read TGTGCCTGGAATTCTGGGCAGGGGGAAAATTCACCCCTCCACTTT.

Here the CDR3 reads CAWSVTGGGTEAFF. In DNA form, the CDR3 reads TGTGCCTGGAGTGTCACCGGGGGGGGGACTGAAGCTTTCTTT. The V and J genes are TRBV30 and TRBJ1-1, with D tentatively TRBD1 (5 bases). V shed 0 bases and J shed 5 bases, with 13 bases lying between them. Germline V CDR1 and CDR2: GTSNPN, SVGIG (reference sequence). The CDR3 is made up of 14 amino acids.

The chain has TRBV6-1 and TRBJ1-4; D remains ambiguous. Germline V gives CDR1 MNHNS, CDR2 SASEGT. The CDR3 extends over 14 amino acids. With 0 bases removed from V and 10 bases from J, the gap between germline ends came to 12 bases. In nucleotides, the CDR3 is TGTGCCAGCAGTGAAGCGGAGACCCTTGGAAAACTGTTTTTT. Protein product: CASSEAETLGKLFF.

The rearrangement links TRBV19 to TRBJ2-2, with TRBD1 identical over 8 bases. Germline V gene data show CDR1 as LNHDA and CDR2 as SQIVND (reference sequence). V dropped 1 base and J dropped 7; count of bases not matched to a gene: 5. The CDR3 runs to 15 residues. CDR3 protein: CASSIAGGAVGELFF. DNA for the CDR3: TGTGCCAGTAGTATAGCAGGGGGCGCGGTCGGGGAGCTGTTTTTT.

The chain carries TRBV21-1 and TRBJ1-5; TRBD1, as called in the table, went unchecked against the DNA. TRBV21-1 is termed a pseudogene. The CDR3 is 18 amino acids. In DNA form, the CDR3 reads TGTGCCAGCAGCGCTCGTACTCTCCGGGACAGCTCCAATCAGCCCCAGCATTTT. Its protein product is CASSARTLRDSSNQPQHF.

The chain carries TRBV18 and TRBJ2-7; TRBD2 matches at 11 bases. CDR3 size: 15 residues. Trimming cost V 4 bases and J 3 bases; bases outside gene matches: 5. CDR1 is KGHSH, CDR2 LQKENI, per germline. CDR3 in amino acids: CASSLTLAGVYEQYF. The DNA for the CDR3 is TGTGCCAGCTCACTAACACTAGCGGGGGTCTACGAGCAGTACTTC.

The chain is built from TRBV24-1 and TRBJ2-1, with 14 bases that match TRBD2. The V and J ends lost 11 bases and 8 bases, in that order; junction bases with no gene match: 7. Germline V gene lookup returns CDR1 KGHDR and CDR2 SFDVKD. The CDR3 covers 14 residues. In DNA, the CDR3 is TGTGCCAGCCAGACTAGCGGGGGGGCCTATGAGCAGTTCTTC. Translated: CASQTSGGAYEQFF.

Regarding this clone: Other DNA sequences within the sample encode an identical CDR3. CDR3: CASSLSSSNQPQHF. The CDR3 DNA is TGTGCCAGCAGTTTATCCAGTTCTAATCAGCCCCAGCATTTT. V is TRBV28 and J is TRBJ1-5; D is undetermined. The CDR3 has 14 amino acids. Germline V lookup: CDR1 MDHEN, CDR2 SYDVKM. V lost 1 base and J 4 bases, leaving 8 bases between the germline ends. The entire variable domain, with the rest obtained from reference TRBV28 and TRBJ1-5, is as follows: DVKVTQSSRYLVKRTGEKVFLECVQDMDHENMFWYRQDPGLGLRLIYFSYDVKMKEKGDIPEGYSVSREKKERFSLILESASTNQTSMYLCASSLSSSNQPQHFGDGTRLSIL.

This clone was seen more than once but under ten times. This chain connects TRBV6-2 or TRBV6-3 to TRBJ1-5; TRBD1 matches at 8 bases. Germline lookup yields CDR1 MNHEY and CDR2 SVGEGT. CDR3 length: 15 residues. The ends lost 5 bases at V and 5 bases at J; junction bases unmatched: 8. The CDR3 bases are TGTGCCAGCAGTGGACACCAGGGGGCCTATCAGCCCCAGCATTTT. Translation gives CASSGHQGAYQPQHF.

The chain employs TRBV7-3 and TRBJ2-1; 7 bases match TRBD1. V shed 1 base and J 2 bases; nucleotides not matched to a gene: 5. The CDR3 contains 16 residues. Per germline, CDR1 SGHTA and CDR2 FQGTGA. The CDR3 DNA follows: TGTGCCAGCAGCTTAAGGGGCAGGGGGACCTACAATGAGCAGTTCTTC. Amino acids: CASSLRGRGTYNEQFF.

The chain combines TRBV27 with TRBJ2-7, with TRBD2 matching 7 bases. There are 17 residues in the CDR3. Trimming cost V 4 bases and J 0 bases; bases outside gene matches: 12. Germline values: CDR1 MNHEY, CDR2 SMNVEV (reference sequence). CDR3 in DNA: TGTGCCAGCAGTTCCCTCCGGCCCGGGGGGAGCTCCTACGAGCAGTACTTC. Amino acid sequence: CASSSLRPGGSSYEQYF.

The rearrangement uses TRBV2 and TRBJ2-7, with a possible D match to TRBD1 (6 bases). Between the trimmed V and J ends, which lost 2 bases and 1 base, there was a span of 9 bases. From germline, CDR1 is SNHLY and CDR2 FYNNEI. The CDR3 spans 14 residues. The DNA of the CDR3 is TGTGCCAGCAGTGAATTGGGGGCGTCCTACGAGCAGTACTTC. It encodes CASSELGASYEQYF.

The rearrangement uses TRBV5-5 and TRBJ1-4, with 8 bases identical to TRBD1. The CDR3 consists of 16 residues. Unmatched junction bases numbered 13, after V lost 5 bases and J lost 7 bases. Germline-derived CDR1 and CDR2 are SGHKS and YYEKEE (reference sequence). CDR3: CASSSWTGPGSEKLFF. CDR3 coding DNA: TGTGCCAGCAGTTCCTGGACAGGGCCGGGTAGTGAAAAACTGTTTTTT. The full variable domain, with the rest looked up from reference TRBV5-5 and TRBJ1-4, is DAGVTQSPTHLIKTRGQQVTLRCSPISGHKSVSWYQQVLGQGPQFIFQYYEKEERGRGNFPDRFSARQFPNYSSELNVNALLLGDSALYLCASSSWTGPGSEKLFFGSGTQLSVL.

The V gene is TRBV7-2, the J gene TRBJ2-3, with TRBD1 matching 7 bases. Germline-derived CDR1 and CDR2 are SGHTA and FQGNSA. The CDR3 totals 16 residues. The trim removed 5 bases at V and 2 bases at J, leaving 10 bases unmatched. This chain's CDR3 is CASSLLGQTFTDTQYF. As DNA, the CDR3 is TGTGCCAGCAGCCTCCTGGGACAGACCTTCACAGATACGCAGTATTTT.

The rearrangement joins TRBV28 to TRBJ1-6; D is unresolved. V lost 5 bases and J lost 10, with 12 bases in between. The germline gives CDR1 MDHEN, CDR2 SYDVKM. The CDR3 is 13 amino acids. In DNA form, the CDR3 reads TGTGCCAGCAGTCTTACAGAGAGCTCACCCCTCCACTTT. This translates into CASSLTESSPLHF.

This sequence joins TRBV11-1 and TRBJ1-1; D is unresolved. V lost 0 bases, J lost 4 bases, and 12 bases lay in between. Germline loops: CDR1 SGHAT, CDR2 FQDESV (reference sequence). The CDR3 has 15 amino acids. The CDR3 sequence: CASSLARGFSTEAFF. In DNA form, the CDR3 reads TGTGCCAGCAGCTTAGCTAGAGGCTTTAGCACTGAAGCTTTCTTT.

On this clone: Different DNA sequences within this sample yield the same CDR3. The chain recombines TRBV5-1 with TRBJ1-5; possibly TRBD1 for D (6 bases). Deletions cut 0 bases from V and 7 bases from J, with 11 bases between. Germline CDR1 SGHRS, CDR2 YFSETQ. The CDR3 extends over 14 amino acids. The CDR3 sequence is CASSLGGRGQPQHF. CDR3 DNA: TGCGCCAGCAGCTTGGGGGGAAGGGGGCAGCCCCAGCATTTT.

CDR3 in DNA: TGTGCCAGCCGAGGGCTGAGCAATCAGCCCCAGCATTTT. Protein sequence: CASRGLSNQPQHF. This chain connects TRBV12-3 or TRBV12-4 to TRBJ1-5; no firm D call. V was shortened by 8 bases and J by 1 base, with 9 bases between the two germline ends. This CDR3 is built from 13 residues.

The rearrangement uses TRBV20-1 and TRBJ1-1, with a weak D call TRBD1 (5 bases). Trimming left V 3 bases short and J 1 base short, with 12 bases between. CDR1 and CDR2 (germline): DFQATT, SNEGSKA (reference sequence). The CDR3 length is 14 residues. The CDR3 bases are TGCAGTGCTAGTATCGCAGGGAGGAACACTGAAGCTTTCTTT. Translated: CSASIAGRNTEAFF.

The V gene is TRBV7-2, the J gene TRBJ1-2, with D possibly matching TRBD1 (5 bases). V was cut by 1 base and J by 4 bases, with 13 bases left in between. Germline CDR1 reads SGHTA; CDR2 reads FQGNSA. The CDR3 consists of 15 residues. This CDR3 reads CASSLGLGLGYGYTF. The CDR3 nucleotides read TGTGCCAGCAGCTTAGGTTTGGGGCTCGGCTATGGCTACACCTTC.

The chain links TRBV18 to TRBJ2-4; either TRBD1 or TRBD2 may supply D (5 bases each). The ends were cut back, 6 bases at V and 0 bases at J, with 15 bases in the middle. Germline CDR1 reads KGHSH; CDR2 reads LQKENI. The CDR3 extends over 16 amino acids. DNA for the CDR3: TGTGCCAGCTCTGCGGACACGGGATTAGCCAAAAACATTCAGTACTTC. Translating gives CASSADTGLAKNIQYF. Combining the CDR3 with reference TRBV18 and TRBJ2-4 gives the whole variable domain NAGVMQNPRHLVRRRGQEARLRCSPMKGHSHVYWYRQLPEEGLKFMVYLQKENIIDESGMPKERFSAEFPKEGPSILRIQQVVRGDSAAYFCASSADTGLAKNIQYFGAGTRLSVL.

The chain combines TRBV6-5 with TRBJ2-7; D perhaps matches TRBD1 (6 bases). CDR3 length: 15 residues. Trimming left V 4 bases short and J 0 bases short, with 13 bases between. CDR1 is MNHEY and CDR2 is SVGAGI in the germline V gene. The CDR3 bases are TGTGCCAGCAGTTCAGGACAGTCAAGCTCCTACGAGCAGTACTTC. Translating gives CASSSGQSSSYEQYF.

V usage is TRBV6-6 and J usage is TRBJ1-1; D unresolved. Germline loops: CDR1 MNHNY, CDR2 SVGAGI (reference sequence). This CDR3 region has 13 residues. Between the trimmed V and J ends, which lost 0 bases and 8 bases, there was a span of 10 bases. The CDR3 DNA is TGTGCCAGCAGTTACTCGGAGGATAGGGAAGCTTTCTTT. This codes for CASSYSEDREAFF.

V and J are TRBV28 and TRBJ1-3; 11 bases match TRBD1. The CDR3 runs to 17 residues. Trimming at V came to 3 bases and at J to 2 bases, leaving 6 bases not matched to a gene. CDR1 and CDR2 (germline): MDHEN, SYDVKM. The DNA for the CDR3 is TGTGCCAGCAGTTTCCCGGGACAGGGGGATGCTGGAAACACCATATATTTT. Its translation is CASSFPGQGDAGNTIYF.